Listed below are T cell receptor beta chains from one sample, sequenced in a study of CD8+ T cells in alopecia areata. TCRdb's table, derived via immunoSEQ multiplex PCR, lists solely in-frame clones and lacks some. The sample lists some 180,000 clones, approximately 53% occurring once. Sequences were derived from CD8+ T cells sorted from blood, sampled at week 24, from a patient treated with tofacitinib. Every receptor here comes from a human donor with alopecia areata. Each CDR3 is given with its conserved first and last residue. Clone size appears in some rows only: once, few, many, or a class for an expanded clone.

clone size | V gene | CDR3 protein
. | TRBV7-3 | CASSLGGRQETQYF
few | TRBV4-1 | CASSQRARGGMNTEAFF
. | TRBV6-1 | CASSQGPSYEQYF
. | TRBV9 | CASSVGRAASYEQYF
few | TRBV4-3 | CASSHDQRGGNEQFF
. | TRBV5-6 | CASSLATAQETQYF
. | TRBV27 | CASSPRTAGINGYTF
. | TRBV6-5 | CASSYSWTDFYGYTF
. | TRBV10-3 | CAISESIQGDGYTF
. | TRBV29-1 | CSVEDRGRVNTEAFF
. | TRBV7-8 | CASSPVGSSYEQYF
. | TRBV5-1 | CASSLWTGIDEQYF
. | TRBV4-3 | CASSQGPVKQETQYF
once | TRBV7-9 | CASSPRDRDGYTF
. | TRBV29-1 | CSARGANTEAFF
. | TRBV27 | CASNVAGSGGLNTEAFF
. | TRBV27 | CASSPRQQVVTDTQYF
once | TRBV5-1 | CASSLIQESSYNEQFF
. | TRBV13 | CASSLGTVNTEAFF
. | TRBV30 | CAWSEGPDTQYF
. | TRBV29-1 | CSVVETTIGTDTQYF